The rows below give T cell receptor beta chains drawn from one sample of a study of cytomegalovirus exposure and HLA in healthy donors. TCRdb keeps only in-frame clones here, not all; method: immunoSEQ multiplex PCR. This repertoire shows roughly 130,000 clones, approximately 82% found once; its top ten account for roughly 3%. Material: PBMCs. Every receptor here comes from a man aged 50-60 years in good health and CMV-seronegative. CDR3s include the opening cysteine and the closing phenylalanine or tryptophan. Clone size is given for some rows only: seen once, a few or many times, or a class if the clone is expanded.

length: 14
J: TRBJ1-5
V: TRBV5-8
size: -
CDR3: CASSLVGIDQPQHF

length: 15
J: TRBJ1-2
V: TRBV10-3
size: -
CDR3: CAIRNGQDYNYGYTF

length: 14
J: TRBJ2-3
V: TRBV19
size: once
CDR3: CASSADRGQDTQYF

length: 13
J: TRBJ2-5
V: TRBV19
size: -
CDR3: CASKGDREETQYF

length: 15
J: TRBJ1-3
V: TRBV5-4
size: -
CDR3: CASSFGGASGNTIYF

length: 13
J: TRBJ1-1
V: TRBV30
size: once
CDR3: CACRGTRDTEAFF

length: 11
J: TRBJ1-2
V: TRBV29-1
size: -
CDR3: CSVLQGGGYTF

length: 15
J: TRBJ2-3
V: TRBV6-6
size: -
CDR3: CASSRLRLSTDTQYF

length: 16
J: TRBJ1-4
V: TRBV7-6
size: -
CDR3: CASSSLDSPGGEKLFF

length: 14
J: TRBJ2-1
V: TRBV29-1
size: -
CDR3: CSVDLQAIYNEQFF

length: 15
J: -
V: TRBV27
size: -
CDR3: CASRRTGGGISEQYF

length: 14
J: TRBJ2-3
V: TRBV2
size: -
CDR3: CASSQGRDGDTQYF

length: 17
J: TRBJ1-2
V: TRBV5-4
size: -
CDR3: CASSPGQGALVNYGYTF

length: 16
J: TRBJ1-3
V: TRBV5-1
size: -
CDR3: CASSSSDRVSGNTIYF

length: 17
J: TRBJ1-3
V: TRBV4-1
size: -
CDR3: CASSTSGGQGFGNTIYF

length: 17
J: TRBJ2-6
V: TRBV5-6
size: -
CDR3: CASSRGQGFSGANVLTF

length: 12
J: TRBJ1-6
V: TRBV10-1
size: -
CDR3: CASGDTFSPLHF

length: 15
J: TRBJ2-1
V: TRBV30
size: -
CDR3: CAWSLGTSGAGEQFF

length: 13
J: TRBJ2-7
V: TRBV13
size: -
CDR3: CASSPGLADEQYF

length: 17
J: TRBJ2-4
V: TRBV4-3
size: -
CDR3: CASSQDAGTGAGDIQYF

length: 15
J: TRBJ2-1
V: TRBV7-6
size: -
CDR3: CASSLAPGGHNEQFF

length: 16
J: TRBJ2-1
V: TRBV7-9
size: -
CDR3: CASTPNSGQYFNEQFF

length: 15
J: TRBJ1-2
V: TRBV4-1
size: -
CDR3: CASSQDWGGGGGYTF

length: 12
J: TRBJ2-2
V: TRBV2
size: -
CDR3: CASRLNTGELFF

length: 15
J: TRBJ1-6
V: TRBV5-6
size: -
CDR3: CASSPRTVRNSPLHF

length: 16
J: TRBJ1-1
V: TRBV10-3
size: -
CDR3: CAISESPTGVNTEAFF

length: 17
J: TRBJ1-6
V: TRBV5-8
size: -
CDR3: CASSLIRGGGVNSPLHF

length: 13
J: TRBJ1-2
V: TRBV29-1
size: -
CDR3: CSVGTTSNYGYTF

length: 15
J: TRBJ1-2
V: TRBV6-6
size: -
CDR3: CASSSRGAPSYGYTF

length: 16
J: TRBJ2-3
V: TRBV18
size: -
CDR3: CASSPPGASQGDTKYF

length: 11
J: TRBJ1-2
V: TRBV30
size: -
CDR3: CAWNEYYGYTF

length: 15
J: TRBJ1-5
V: TRBV10-1
size: -
CDR3: CASSGSGHSNQPQHF

length: 14
J: TRBJ1-2
V: TRBV9
size: -
CDR3: CASSAEATGFGYTF

length: 13
J: TRBJ1-1
V: TRBV14
size: -
CDR3: CASSQDDPTRAFF

length: 15
J: TRBJ1-1
V: TRBV15
size: -
CDR3: CATSRVRDRGSEAFF

length: 14
J: TRBJ2-7
V: TRBV19
size: -
CDR3: CASSPLYGPNEQYF

length: 17
J: TRBJ2-1
V: TRBV4-2
size: -
CDR3: CASSQDRTGLTYNEQFF